The 30 T cell receptor beta chains presented below share a single source sample, sequenced in a study of blood T cell repertoires in COVID-19. TCRdb's table, derived via immunoSEQ multiplex PCR, lists solely in-frame clones and lacks some. The sample has fewer than 500,000 clones, around 90% seen once. The sequencing sample was made of peripheral blood. The origin of the receptors is a man younger than 35 with COVID-19, enrolled during active disease.

J is TRBJ2-2 and V is TRBV27; D uncertain. This CDR3 is 12 amino acids long. V lost 2 bases and J lost 8, with 6 bases in between. Germline V gene lookup returns CDR1 MNHEY and CDR2 SMNVEV (reference sequence). CDR3 residues: CASSLIRGELFF. The CDR3, as DNA: TGTGCCAGCAGTTTAATTCGGGGGGAGCTGTTTTTT.

The chain employs TRBV29-1 and TRBJ2-2, with D possibly matching TRBD1 (7 bases). The germline V gene has CDR1 SQVTM and CDR2 ANQGSEA. The CDR3 covers 14 residues. Trimming took off 6 bases at V and 0 bases at J, with 11 bases between the two ends. The CDR3 sequence: CSVAGQSNTGELFF. The CDR3 DNA sequence: TGCAGCGTCGCGGGACAGTCGAACACCGGGGAGCTGTTTTTT.

V gene TRBV6-5 combines with J gene TRBJ1-6; tentatively, D is TRBD1 (6 bases). The CDR3 has 16 amino acids. V lost 2 bases to trimming and J lost 8 bases, with 16 bases between them. Germline V gives CDR1 MNHEY, CDR2 SVGAGI. CDR3 sequence: CASSYLSGQLHSPLHF. CDR3 sequence (DNA): TGTGCCAGCAGTTACCTCTCCGGACAGTTGCATTCACCCCTCCACTTT.

The rearrangement links TRBV3-1 (or the pseudogene TRBV3-2) to TRBJ2-2, with D maybe TRBD2 (6 bases). Germline CDR1 and CDR2: LGHDT and YNNKEL (reference sequence). CDR3 length: 16 residues. V was clipped by 2 bases and J by 0 bases, with 10 bases between them. CDR3 sequence (DNA): TGTGCCAGCAGCCAAATCGGGAGAACGAACACCGGGGAGCTGTTTTTT. This translates into CASSQIGRTNTGELFF.

This rearrangement joins TRBV9 to TRBJ2-3; D ambiguous. The germline gives CDR1 SGDLS, CDR2 YYNGEE. The CDR3 totals 11 residues. Trimming took off 10 bases at V and 2 bases at J, with 8 bases between the two ends. CDR3 in amino acids: CAGPFTDTQYF. In DNA form, the CDR3 reads TGTGCCGGGCCTTTCACAGATACGCAGTATTTT.

This rearrangement joins TRBV2 to TRBJ2-2; 7 bases line up with TRBD2. V was pared by 4 bases and J by 1 base, with 3 bases of the junction left unmatched. This CDR3 is built from 15 residues. Germline loops: CDR1 SNHLY, CDR2 FYNNEI. The CDR3, as DNA: TGTGCCAGCAGTGTGGGGGGGAGGAACACCGGGGAGCTGTTTTTT. It translates to CASSVGGRNTGELFF.

Only a few counts were recorded for this clone. The gene calls are TRBV27 and TRBJ1-1; 8 nucleotides line up with TRBD1. Germline V lookup: CDR1 MNHEY, CDR2 SMNVEV (reference sequence). V was pared by 5 bases and J by 0 bases, with 2 bases of the junction left unmatched. This CDR3 is built from 14 residues. The CDR3 here is CASSRTGLNTEAFF. The CDR3 region has the DNA TGTGCCAGCAGTCGGACAGGGTTGAACACTGAAGCTTTCTTT.

This clone came up a few times. V is TRBV6-5 and J is TRBJ2-1, with TRBD2 matching over 13 bases. Germline V gene sequence: CDR1 MNHEY, CDR2 SVGAGI. J gave up 8 bases and V 5 bases, and 6 bases lay outside the gene matches. The CDR3 totals 15 residues. This chain's CDR3 is CASSRTSGSTDEQFF. The CDR3 region has the DNA TGTGCCAGCAGTCGGACTAGCGGGAGTACGGATGAGCAGTTCTTC.

This clone was counted once. The rearrangement joins TRBV7-9 to TRBJ1-4; D is unresolved. Trimming took 1 base from V and 0 from J, leaving 6 bases between them. Per germline, CDR1 SEHNR and CDR2 FQNEAQ (reference sequence). CDR3 length equals 15 residues. Here the CDR3 reads CASSLGATTNEKLFF. CDR3 in DNA: TGTGCCAGCAGCTTAGGGGCAACAACTAATGAAAAACTGTTTTTT.

CDR3 bases: TGTGCCAGCAGCTACGCTAGCGGGGGCGGAGATACGCAGTATTTT. Residues: CASSYASGGGDTQYF. The rearrangement joins TRBV27 to TRBJ2-3, with 10 nucleotides matching TRBD2. The CDR3 runs 15 residues. Unmatched junction bases numbered 8, after V lost 6 bases and J lost 5 bases. Per the germline V gene, CDR1 is MNHEY and CDR2 is SMNVEV (reference sequence).

In this sample, this clone turned up many times. The chain combines TRBV19 with TRBJ1-1; D is possibly TRBD1 (6 bases). V was shortened by 0 bases and J by 4 bases, with 9 bases between the two germline ends. This CDR3 has 14 amino acids. Germline CDR1 LNHDA, CDR2 SQIVND (reference sequence). The CDR3 is CASSIEGGVTEAFF. In nucleotides, the CDR3 is TGTGCCAGTAGTATAGAAGGGGGAGTCACTGAAGCTTTCTTT.

The chain is built from TRBV9 and TRBJ1-3, with D uncertain. Germline lookup yields CDR1 SGDLS and CDR2 YYNGEE. The V end was cut by 4 bases, the J end by 5 bases, with 22 bases between. The CDR3 is made up of 17 amino acids. The CDR3 nucleotides read TGTGCCAGCAGCCAGCGAGGCGATGCCCCGTCTCGAAACACCATATATTTT. Protein product: CASSQRGDAPSRNTIYF.

J is TRBJ1-1 and V is TRBV27; a possible D gene is TRBD1 (6 bases). The V end was cut by 6 bases, the J end by 1 base, with 15 bases between. CDR3 length equals 15 residues. Germline V gene lookup returns CDR1 MNHEY and CDR2 SMNVEV (reference sequence). This chain's CDR3 is CASRPTGSANTEAFF. The CDR3 DNA reads as TGTGCCAGCAGGCCGACAGGATCCGCGAACACTGAAGCTTTCTTT.

This chain joins TRBV7-2 and TRBJ1-1; 7 bases line up with TRBD1. This CDR3 is built from 15 residues. From germline, CDR1 is SGHTA and CDR2 FQGNSA. V was clipped by 1 base and J by 4 bases; unmatched bases: 6. CDR3 in DNA: TGTGCCAGCAGCTTAGTAAGACAGGGAGCCACTGAAGCTTTCTTT. This sequence encodes CASSLVRQGATEAFF. Together with reference TRBV7-2 and TRBJ1-1, the CDR3 gives the full variable domain: GAGVSQSPSNKVTEKGKDVELRCDPISGHTALYWYRQSLGQGLEFLIYFQGNSAPDKSGLPSDRFSAERTGGSVSTLTIQRTQQEDSAVYLCASSLVRQGATEAFFGQGTRLTVV.

The J gene is TRBJ1-6, the V gene TRBV19; 9 nucleotides line up with TRBD1. The V gene's germline CDR1 is LNHDA and CDR2 SQIVND (reference sequence). The CDR3 sequence is 14 residues long. J gave up 5 bases and V 10 bases, and 6 bases lay outside the gene matches. CDR3 in amino acids: CANSGDRDNSPLHF. Here the CDR3 DNA reads TGTGCCAACTCGGGGGACAGGGATAATTCACCCCTCCACTTT. The full variable domain, rest sourced from reference TRBV19 and TRBJ1-6, is DGGITQSPKYLFRKEGQNVTLSCEQNLNHDAMYWYRQDPGQGLRLIYYSQIVNDFQKGDIAEGYSVSREKKESFPLTVTSAQKNPTAFYLCANSGDRDNSPLHFGNGTRLTVT.

This clone was detected a few times. This chain connects TRBV29-1 to TRBJ1-5; 9 positions match TRBD1. Germline loops: CDR1 SQVTM, CDR2 ANQGSEA. This CDR3 region has 12 residues. V was pared by 7 bases and J by 4 bases, with 2 bases of the junction left unmatched. CDR3 DNA sequence: TGCAGCGCAGGGACAGGGAATCAGCCCCAGCATTTT. This gives the protein CSAGTGNQPQHF.

The V and J genes are TRBV10-3 and TRBJ2-7; 9 nucleotides match TRBD2. The CDR3 is made up of 13 amino acids. From germline, CDR1 is ENHRY and CDR2 SYGVKD. The J segment lost 2 bases and the V segment lost 10 bases, leaving 6 bases of the junction unmatched. This chain's CDR3 is CASGRGGPYEQYF. CDR3 nucleotides: TGTGCCAGCGGGCGGGGGGGCCCCTACGAGCAGTACTTC.

The chain combines TRBV12-3 or TRBV12-4 with TRBJ1-5; D may be TRBD1 (5 bases). CDR3 length: 13 residues. V lost 6 bases and J lost 4, with 10 bases in between. The CDR3, as DNA: TGTGCCAGCAGCTTTGGACAAAATCAGCCCCAGCATTTT. Residues: CASSFGQNQPQHF.

This chain joins TRBV29-1 and TRBJ2-5; D possibly corresponds to TRBD2 (6 bases). V was trimmed by 2 bases and J by 5 bases, leaving 9 bases between them. The CDR3 consists of 12 residues. CDR1 and CDR2 from the germline V gene are SQVTM and ANQGSEA. The CDR3 region has the DNA TGCAGCGTTGAACGGGGGTTGGAGACCCAGTACTTC. It yields the protein CSVERGLETQYF.

The rearrangement uses TRBV19 and TRBJ2-2; D is perhaps TRBD1 (5 bases). The CDR3 totals 17 residues. Trimming cost V 8 bases and J 5 bases, with 24 bases left between them. Germline loops: CDR1 LNHDA, CDR2 SQIVND (reference sequence). The CDR3 is CASRSLFWGDGTGELFF. In DNA form, the CDR3 reads TGTGCCAGTCGATCTCTCTTTTGGGGCGACGGGACCGGGGAGCTGTTTTTT. The whole variable domain, filled in from reference TRBV19 and TRBJ2-2, reads DGGITQSPKYLFRKEGQNVTLSCEQNLNHDAMYWYRQDPGQGLRLIYYSQIVNDFQKGDIAEGYSVSREKKESFPLTVTSAQKNPTAFYLCASRSLFWGDGTGELFFGEGSRLTVL.

The DNA for the CDR3 is TGTGCCAGCAGCTTAAAGGTCGACTGGTACCAAGAGACCCAGTACTTC. This sequence encodes CASSLKVDWYQETQYF. The chain employs TRBV11-3 and TRBJ2-5; no firm D call. The CDR3 is made up of 16 amino acids. V was pared by 2 bases and J by 0 bases, with 13 bases between. The germline V gene has CDR1 SGHNT and CDR2 YENEEA.

V is TRBV18 and J is TRBJ2-1, with 16 bases matching TRBD2. Germline CDR1 KGHSH, CDR2 LQKENI. With 2 bases clipped from V and 8 bases from J, the junction kept 3 bases outside the gene matches. The CDR3 loop spans 16 amino acids. Written as DNA, the CDR3 is TGTGCCAGCTCACCAGCGGGACTAGCGGGAGGGTATGAGCAGTTCTTC. This codes for CASSPAGLAGGYEQFF.

The chain recombines TRBV11-3 with TRBJ1-6, with D perhaps TRBD1 (5 bases). CDR1 is SGHNT and CDR2 is YENEEA in the germline V gene. Trimming left V 5 bases short and J 8 bases short, with 10 bases between. This CDR3 comprises 13 residues. CDR3 region: CASSRGGDSPLHF. The CDR3 bases are TGTGCCAGCAGCCGGGGGGGGGATTCACCCCTCCACTTT. The full variable domain, completed using reference TRBV11-3 and TRBJ1-6, is EAGVVQSPRYKIIEKKQPVAFWCNPISGHNTLYWYLQNLGQGPELLIRYENEEAVDDSQLPKDRFSAERLKGVDSTLKIQPAELGDSAVYLCASSRGGDSPLHFGNGTRLTVT.

V and J are TRBV24-1 and TRBJ2-7, with 7 bases that match TRBD1. Germline trimming cut 5 bases from V and 7 bases from J; bases unmatched to any gene: 13. CDR1 is KGHDR, CDR2 SFDVKD, per germline. The CDR3 is 15 amino acids. The CDR3 region has the DNA TGTGCCACCAGTGGCAGACAGGGCGTGACTACGGAGCAGTACTTC. It codes for CATSGRQGVTTEQYF.

The genes are TRBV5-1 and TRBJ2-1, with D uncertain. V lost 7 bases and J 10 bases, leaving 15 bases between the germline ends. This CDR3 comprises 12 residues. Germline V lookup: CDR1 SGHRS, CDR2 YFSETQ. CDR3 residues: CASSTGGIEQFF. The DNA for the CDR3 is TGCGCCAGCTCCACTGGCGGCATAGAGCAGTTCTTC.

This chain links TRBV6-5 with TRBJ2-7; D might be TRBD2 (6 bases). The V end lost 5 bases, the J end lost 6 bases, and 17 bases lay between the germline ends. This CDR3 region has 14 residues. Germline V gives CDR1 MNHEY, CDR2 SVGAGI. CDR3 residues: CASSRGTSFAEQYF. CDR3 nucleotides: TGTGCCAGCAGTCGCGGGACCTCCTTTGCCGAGCAGTACTTC.

The chain recombines TRBV19 with TRBJ2-1; 9 bases are shared with TRBD1. The ends lost 3 bases at V and 4 bases at J; junction bases unmatched: 4. This CDR3 has 15 residues. Per the germline V gene, CDR1 is LNHDA and CDR2 is SQIVND (reference sequence). CDR3 residues: CASSIGDRDYNEQFF. CDR3 sequence (DNA): TGTGCCAGTAGTATTGGGGACAGGGATTACAATGAGCAGTTCTTC.

The chain has TRBV6-6 and TRBJ1-2; 8 bases are shared with TRBD1. Germline CDR1 reads MNHNY; CDR2 reads SVGAGI (reference sequence). The CDR3 extends over 16 amino acids. J lost 1 base, V lost 6 bases, and 10 bases had no gene match. The DNA of the CDR3 is TGTGCCAGCAGAACCCCCGGGACAGGCTTTAACTATGGCTACACCTTC. It translates to CASRTPGTGFNYGYTF.

J is TRBJ2-1 and V is TRBV2; tentatively, D is TRBD2 (5 bases). The CDR3 is 16 amino acids. Trimming stripped 6 bases from V and 0 bases from J, with 15 bases between. Germline lookup yields CDR1 SNHLY and CDR2 FYNNEI. This CDR3 reads CASSPDYLFSYNEQFF. The CDR3 DNA follows: TGTGCCAGCAGCCCTGACTACTTATTCTCCTACAATGAGCAGTTCTTC.

CDR3 nucleotide sequence: TGTGCCAGCAGTGAAGCGGGGCCACCGGAGGGGGAGACCCAGTACTTC. Translated, it gives CASSEAGPPEGETQYF. The genes are TRBV25-1 and TRBJ2-5; D is perhaps TRBD2 (6 bases). The CDR3 totals 16 residues. V shed 2 bases and J shed 5 bases, with 18 bases lying between them. Germline values: CDR1 MGHDK, CDR2 SYGVNS. The full variable domain, its missing parts supplied by reference TRBV25-1 and TRBJ2-5, is EADIYQTPRYLVIGTGKKITLECSQTMGHDKMYWYQQDPGMELHLIHYSYGVNSTEKGDLSSESTVSRIRTEHFPLTLESARPSHTSQYLCASSEAGPPEGETQYFGPGTRLLVL.